Each of the 18 T cell receptor beta chains below was sequenced from the same sample in a study of blood T cells in healthy people across ages. Using a J-beta primer mix together with a sample-barcoded 5' primer, a second PCR was run for roughly 7 to 11 cycles. In TCRdb, the 5' RACE reads were re-called with MiXCR into one record per CDR3 protein. The sample shows about a million distinct CDR3 sequences, approximately 50% of them seen only once. The material sequenced was blood. The receptor source for this set is a woman in her fifties or sixties in good health.

This clonotype came up a few times. V and J are TRBV12-3 or TRBV12-4 and TRBJ2-5; 9 bases match TRBD2. The junction had 18 bases not matched to a gene; V was cut back by 3 bases and J by 4 bases. The CDR3 contains 19 residues. CDR3 sequence (DNA): TGTGCCAGCAGTTTGTATACCTCCAGAGCGGGAGGCTTGCGAGAGACCCAGTACTTC. Its protein product is CASSLYTSRAGGLRETQYF.

For the CDR3, the DNA is TGTGCCAGCAGCCCCCGTCGGGGGAGTCTATCGTATGGCTACACCTTC. Protein sequence: CASSPRRGSLSYGYTF. The genes are TRBV3-1 and TRBJ1-2; D is perhaps TRBD1 (5 bases). The V and J ends lost 4 bases and 5 bases respectively, with 20 bases between them. The germline V gene encodes CDR1 LGHDT and CDR2 YNNKEL (reference sequence). The CDR3 contains 16 residues.

This clonotype was observed a few times. J is TRBJ2-3 and V is TRBV20-1; tentatively, D is TRBD2 (5 bases). In germline, CDR1 is DFQATT, CDR2 SNEGSKA (reference sequence). V was clipped by 3 bases and J by 9 bases, with 10 bases between them. The CDR3 consists of 11 residues. The CDR3 reads CSARRESTQYF. CDR3 nucleotides: TGCAGTGCTAGGAGGGAGTCCACGCAGTATTTT.

The chain recombines TRBV7-2 with TRBJ2-5; D remains unclear. This CDR3 has 14 residues. CDR1 and CDR2 (germline): SGHTA, FQGNSA. V shed 2 bases and J shed 0 bases, with 7 bases lying between them. CDR3 loop: CASSLTPDQETQYF. CDR3 DNA: TGTGCCAGCAGCTTAACTCCGGACCAAGAGACCCAGTACTTC.

The chain couples TRBV7-9 to TRBJ1-1; possibly TRBD1 for D (6 bases). CDR3 length: 15 residues. The V and J ends lost 5 bases and 4 bases respectively, with 17 bases between them. Germline values: CDR1 SEHNR, CDR2 FQNEAQ (reference sequence). This chain's CDR3 is CASSPSESRGTEAFF. CDR3 nucleotides: TGTGCCAGCAGCCCATCCGAAAGCAGGGGCACTGAAGCTTTCTTT.

The V gene is TRBV29-1, the J gene TRBJ2-7; tentatively, D is TRBD2 (5 bases). Trimming stripped 4 bases from V and 2 bases from J, with 9 bases between. Germline values: CDR1 SQVTM, CDR2 ANQGSEA. The CDR3 sequence is 12 residues long. The CDR3 nucleotides are TGCAGCGTTGTTGGAGGAGCCTACGAGCAGTACTTC. Translation gives CSVVGGAYEQYF.

This clonotype turned up a few times. This chain joins TRBV28 and TRBJ2-4; D perhaps matches TRBD2 (5 bases). Looked up from germline, CDR1 is MDHEN and CDR2 is SYDVKM. The CDR3 sequence is 14 residues long. V gave up 6 bases and J gave up 2 bases, with 11 bases separating them. CDR3 sequence (DNA): TGTGCCAGCAGCCCGGGATATCCCAAAAACATTCAGTACTTC. Its protein product is CASSPGYPKNIQYF.

This clonotype was recorded a few times. The gene calls are TRBV7-2 and TRBJ2-1, with no clear D. The ends were cut back, 5 bases at V and 7 bases at J, with 12 bases in the middle. Germline CDR1 is SGHTA and CDR2 is FQGNSA. This CDR3 is built from 13 residues. The CDR3 coding sequence is TGTGCCAGCAGCCCACCCACCTGGAATGAGCAGTTCTTC. It is translated as CASSPPTWNEQFF.

V usage is TRBV10-3 and J usage is TRBJ2-7; 11 nucleotides line up with TRBD2. This CDR3 region has 14 residues. Losses at the gene ends were 10 bases for V and 0 bases for J; bases not matched to a gene: 5. The germline CDR1 and CDR2 sequences are ENHRY and SYGVKD. The CDR3 nucleotides read TGTGCCACCGGGACTAGCGGTAACTCCTACGAGCAGTACTTC. Its translation is CATGTSGNSYEQYF.

This clonotype was observed a few times. The chain recombines TRBV12-3 or TRBV12-4 with TRBJ1-4; D not resolved. This CDR3 comprises 12 residues. Trimming shortened V by 7 bases and J by 7 bases, and 10 bases separated the two germline ends. The CDR3 spells CASKLNSEKLFF. The CDR3 DNA is TGTGCCAGCAAACTAAACAGTGAAAAACTGTTTTTT.

In its sample, this clonotype was seen a few times. The CDR3 reads CASSPTSPYEQYF. CDR3 coding DNA: TGTGCCAGCAGCCCCACTAGCCCCTACGAGCAGTACTTC. The chain couples TRBV28 to TRBJ2-7; tentative D call: TRBD2 (6 bases). The CDR3 is 13 residues long. V was cut by 6 bases and J by 2 bases, with 11 bases left in between. Germline V gene sequence: CDR1 MDHEN, CDR2 SYDVKM.

The genes are TRBV4-1 and TRBJ2-5; either TRBD1 or TRBD2 may fit D (5 bases each). The closer fit of TRBJ2-7 to the DNA end suggests the J call may be wrong. This CDR3 contains 17 residues. Germline CDR1 reads MGHRA; CDR2 reads YSYEKL. The CDR3 is CASSQVLSGTALGEQYF. CDR3 DNA: TGCGCCAGCAGCCAAGTGCTATCCGGGACGGCTCTCGGCGAGCAGTACTTC.

CDR3: CASSPLLAGAPYEQYF. In nucleotides, the CDR3 is TGTGCCAGCAGCCCACTACTAGCGGGGGCCCCCTACGAGCAGTACTTC. The rearrangement uses TRBV9 and TRBJ2-7; 11 nucleotides agree with TRBD2. The CDR3 runs 16 residues. The J segment lost 2 bases and the V segment lost 4 bases, leaving 8 bases of the junction unmatched. CDR1 is SGDLS and CDR2 is YYNGEE in the germline V gene.

V and J are TRBV28 and TRBJ2-1; TRBD2 matches 8 bases. Germline lookup yields CDR1 MDHEN and CDR2 SYDVKM. The J segment lost 7 bases and the V segment lost 8 bases, leaving 16 bases of the junction unmatched. CDR3 length: 16 amino acids. CDR3 amino acids: CASALLAGGFWNEQFF. For the CDR3, the DNA is TGTGCCAGCGCCCTGCTGGCGGGAGGTTTCTGGAATGAGCAGTTCTTC.

The chain couples TRBV14 to TRBJ1-1; TRBD1 is a possible D gene (6 bases). From germline, CDR1 is SGHDN and CDR2 FVKESK. The CDR3 length is 14 residues. V shed 1 base and J shed 6 bases, with 12 bases lying between them. CDR3 sequence (DNA): TGTGCCAGCAGCCAAGCCTACGGGGGCGCTGAAGCTTTCTTT. This translates into CASSQAYGGAEAFF.

The V and J genes are TRBV4-3 and TRBJ2-7; perhaps TRBD2 as D (5 bases). Trimming took off 0 bases at V and 7 bases at J, with 19 bases between the two ends. CDR1 LGHNA and CDR2 YSLEER come from the germline V gene. The CDR3 runs to 16 residues. CDR3 nucleotide sequence: TGCGCCAGCAGCCAAGATTGGGCTAGCTCCTACAATGAGCAGTACTTC. It codes for CASSQDWASSYNEQYF.

The chain couples TRBV15 to TRBJ2-6; D not resolved. Per the germline V gene, CDR1 is LNHNV and CDR2 is YYDKDF (reference sequence). The CDR3 runs to 16 residues. Trimming left V 1 base short and J 0 bases short, with 7 bases between. CDR3: CATSRVASSGANVLTF. CDR3 DNA sequence: TGTGCCACCAGCAGAGTGGCGAGCTCTGGGGCCAACGTCCTGACTTTC.

The CDR3 sequence is CASSLGGALHEQYF. The CDR3 DNA reads TGTGCCAGCAGTTTGGGAGGGGCTCTTCACGAGCAGTACTTC. The gene calls are TRBV12-3 or TRBV12-4 and TRBJ2-7; 7 bases match TRBD2. The CDR3 extends over 14 amino acids. With V trimmed by 3 bases and J by 5 bases, 7 bases remained unmatched.